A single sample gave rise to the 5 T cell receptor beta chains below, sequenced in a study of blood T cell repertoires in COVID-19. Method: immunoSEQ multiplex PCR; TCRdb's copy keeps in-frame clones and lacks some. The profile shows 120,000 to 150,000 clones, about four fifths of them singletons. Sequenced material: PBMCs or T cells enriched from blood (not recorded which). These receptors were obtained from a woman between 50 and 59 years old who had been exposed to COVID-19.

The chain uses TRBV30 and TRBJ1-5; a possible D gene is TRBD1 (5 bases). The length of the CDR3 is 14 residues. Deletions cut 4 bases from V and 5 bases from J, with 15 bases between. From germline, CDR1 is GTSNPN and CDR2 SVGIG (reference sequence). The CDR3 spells CAWNPGGPYQPQHF. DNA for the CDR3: TGTGCCTGGAACCCGGGGGGACCTTATCAGCCCCAGCATTTT.

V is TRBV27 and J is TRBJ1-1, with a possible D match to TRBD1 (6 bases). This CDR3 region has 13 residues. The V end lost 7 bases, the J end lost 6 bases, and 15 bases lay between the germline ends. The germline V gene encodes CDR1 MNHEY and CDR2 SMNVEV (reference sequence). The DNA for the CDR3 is TGTGCCAGCAATAGATACAGGGTCCCTGAAGCTTTCTTT. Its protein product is CASNRYRVPEAFF.

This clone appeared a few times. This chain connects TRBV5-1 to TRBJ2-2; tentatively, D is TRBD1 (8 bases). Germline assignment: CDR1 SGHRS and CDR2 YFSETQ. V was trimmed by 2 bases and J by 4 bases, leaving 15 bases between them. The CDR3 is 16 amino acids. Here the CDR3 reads CASSLRTGRGTGELFF. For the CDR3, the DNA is TGCGCCAGCAGCTTACGGACAGGGAGGGGCACCGGGGAGCTGTTTTTT.

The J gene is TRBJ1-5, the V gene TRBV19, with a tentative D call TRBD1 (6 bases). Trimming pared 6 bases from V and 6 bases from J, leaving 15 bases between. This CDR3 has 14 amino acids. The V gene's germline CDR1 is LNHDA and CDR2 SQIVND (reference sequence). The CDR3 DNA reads TGTGCCAGTAGCTCACAGGGCCAAGTTCAGCCCCAGCATTTT. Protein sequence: CASSSQGQVQPQHF.

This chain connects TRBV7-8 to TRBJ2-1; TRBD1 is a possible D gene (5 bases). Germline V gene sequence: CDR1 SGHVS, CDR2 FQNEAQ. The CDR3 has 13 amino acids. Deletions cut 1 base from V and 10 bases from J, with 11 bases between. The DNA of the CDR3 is TGTGCCAGCAGCTTAGTAGAAAGGGGCGAGCAGTTCTTC. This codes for CASSLVERGEQFF.